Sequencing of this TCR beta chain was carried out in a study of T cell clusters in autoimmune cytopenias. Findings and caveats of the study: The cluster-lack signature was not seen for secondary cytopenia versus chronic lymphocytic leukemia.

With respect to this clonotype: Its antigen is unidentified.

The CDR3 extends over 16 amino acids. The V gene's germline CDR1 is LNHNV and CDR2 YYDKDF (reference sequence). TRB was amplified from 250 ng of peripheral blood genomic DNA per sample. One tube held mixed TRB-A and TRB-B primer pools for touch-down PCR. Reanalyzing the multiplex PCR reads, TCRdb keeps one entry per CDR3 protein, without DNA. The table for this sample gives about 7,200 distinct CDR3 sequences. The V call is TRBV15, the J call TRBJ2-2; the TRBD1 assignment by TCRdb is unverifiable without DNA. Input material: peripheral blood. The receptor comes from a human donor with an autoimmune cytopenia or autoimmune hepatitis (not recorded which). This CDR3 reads CATSRGLPGPPGELFF.